The sequence of this T cell receptor beta chain was determined in a study of blood T cell repertoires in COVID-19. Study overall: The United States, Italy and Spain supplied acute and convalescent COVID-19 samples. Sources were T cells, B-cell-depleted T cells, or PBMCs; the material itself was cDNA or gDNA.

In the authors' methods: Reference gene primer amplification gave estimated nucleated cell counts. Libraries were prepared by immunoSEQ multiplex PCR; TCRdb keeps only in-frame clonotypes and omits some of them. The DNA gave D and trimming, while V, J and clone size come from that table. The sample records approximately 350,000 clones, about 90% being singletons. With 4 bases removed from V and 8 bases from J, the gap between germline ends came to 9 bases. The CDR3 totals 13 residues. The germline V gene has CDR1 SEHNR and CDR2 FQNEAQ (reference sequence). Sequenced: peripheral blood. The TCR comes from a man in his forties with acute or convalescent COVID-19. The chain uses TRBV7-9 and TRBJ1-6; D is uncertain. The DNA for the CDR3 is TGTGCCAGCAGCTCCGACTACGATTCACCCCTCCACTTT. Translation gives CASSSDYDSPLHF.